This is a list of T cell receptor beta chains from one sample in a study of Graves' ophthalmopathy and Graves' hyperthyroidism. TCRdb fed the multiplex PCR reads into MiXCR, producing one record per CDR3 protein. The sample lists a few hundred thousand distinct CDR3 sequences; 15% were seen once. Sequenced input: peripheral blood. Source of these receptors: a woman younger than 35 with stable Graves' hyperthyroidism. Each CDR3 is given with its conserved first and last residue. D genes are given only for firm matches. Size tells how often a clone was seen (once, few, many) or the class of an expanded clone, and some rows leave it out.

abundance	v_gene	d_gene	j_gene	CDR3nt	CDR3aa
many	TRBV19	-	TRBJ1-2	TGTGCCAGTAGTCTTGTCCGGGGGGACGGCTACACCTTC	CASSLVRGDGYTF
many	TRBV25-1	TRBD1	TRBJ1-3	TGTGCCAGCAGTGATCCCCAGGGGGAAGGAAACACCATATATTTT	CASSDPQGEGNTIYF
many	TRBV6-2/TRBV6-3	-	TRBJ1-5	TGTGCCAGCAGTTACCTCTGGCGGGGTAGCAATCAGCCCCAGCATTTT	CASSYLWRGSNQPQHF
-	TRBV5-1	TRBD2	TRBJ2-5	TGCGCCAGCAGCTCGTCCGGGACTAGCGGCGGTGGAGAGACCCAGTACTTC	CASSSSGTSGGGETQYF
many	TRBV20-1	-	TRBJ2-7	TGCAGTGCTAGAGATGACGGACATTCGGCCCCCTCGCGCGTCTACGAGCAGTACTTC	CSARDDGHSAPSRVYEQYF
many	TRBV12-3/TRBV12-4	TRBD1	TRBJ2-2	TGTGCCAGCAGTTTAGCGCGGACAGGGGGGCTGTTTTTT	CASSLARTGGLFF
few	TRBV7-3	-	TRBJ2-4	TGTGCCAGCAGCTTAGGTCCTTTTGGTGCCAAAAACATTAAGTACTTC	CASSLGPFGAKNIKYF
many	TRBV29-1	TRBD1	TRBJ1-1	TGCAGCGTTGTAAGGGGGCTGAACACTGAAGCTTTCTTT	CSVVRGLNTEAFF
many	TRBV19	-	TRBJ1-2	TGTGCCAGTAATACGACCCCTTCAGGTGGCTACACCTTC	CASNTTPSGGYTF
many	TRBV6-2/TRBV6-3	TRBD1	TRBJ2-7	TGTGCCAGCATTGCCTCGGGACAGGGGACCCCCGAGCAGTACTTC	CASIASGQGTPEQYF
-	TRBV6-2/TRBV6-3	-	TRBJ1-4	TGTGCCAGCAGTCGCGAAGACTATTCCGAACTGTTTTTT	CASSREDYSELFF
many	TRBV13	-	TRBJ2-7	TGTGCCAGCAGCTTATTCACCAGGGGACTATCCTACGAGCAGTACTTC	CASSLFTRGLSYEQYF
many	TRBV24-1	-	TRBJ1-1	TGTGCCACCAGTGACCTCACCGGCGGAAGAGGAGCTTTCTTT	CATSDLTGGRGAFF
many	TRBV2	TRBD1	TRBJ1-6	TGTGCCAGCAGTGAGTCGGGACAGCCAAATTCACCCCTCCACTTT	CASSESGQPNSPLHF
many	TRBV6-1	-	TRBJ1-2	TGTGCCAGCAGCCGGGGGGGTCCCAACTATGGCTACACCTTC	CASSRGGPNYGYTF
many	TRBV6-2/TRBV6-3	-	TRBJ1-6	TGTGCCAGCAGTGACAAATTCACCCTCCACTTT	CASSDKFTLHF
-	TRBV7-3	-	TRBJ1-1	TGTGCCAGCAGCTTGGCCCCGACGGGCACTGAAGCTTTCTTT	CASSLAPTGTEAFF
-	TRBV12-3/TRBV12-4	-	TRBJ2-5	TGTGCCAGCATTGGGAAGGGGACGACCCAGTACTTC	CASIGKGTTQYF
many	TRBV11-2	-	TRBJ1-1	TGTGCCAGCAGCTGGGACGGGGGGGCCCCGAACACTGAAGCTTTCTTT	CASSWDGGAPNTEAFF
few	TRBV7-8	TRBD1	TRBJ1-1	TGTGCCAGCAGCCGACGACAGGGACGGACTGAAGCTTTCTTT	CASSRRQGRTEAFF
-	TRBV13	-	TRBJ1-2	TGTGCCAGCAGTCCGGCCCGAGGGGTTTTGGGCTACACCTTC	CASSPARGVLGYTF
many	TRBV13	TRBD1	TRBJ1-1	TGTGCCAGCAGCTTAAGGGGGCAGGACCTGAACACTGAAGCTTTCTTT	CASSLRGQDLNTEAFF
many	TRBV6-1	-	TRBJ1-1	TGTGCCAGCAGTCAGGGTGGTGAAGCTTTCTTT	CASSQGGEAFF
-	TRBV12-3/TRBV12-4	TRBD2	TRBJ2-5	TGTGCCAGCAGCCTACAGCGGGGGGGCAATTCACAAGAGACCCAGTACTTC	CASSLQRGGNSQETQYF
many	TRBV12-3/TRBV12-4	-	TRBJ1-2	TGTGCCAGCAGTTTAAGTAGCAGCCCTAACTATGGCTACACCTTC	CASSLSSSPNYGYTF
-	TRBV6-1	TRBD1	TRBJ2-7	TGTGCCAGCAGCGAGATCACAGGGGGCCCCCTCTACGAGCAGTACTTC	CASSEITGGPLYEQYF